Presented here are 5 T cell receptor beta chains from one specimen sequenced in a study of cytomegalovirus exposure and HLA in healthy donors. Researchers ran the PCR with 60 Vbeta and 13 Jbeta primers. The data were produced by immunoSEQ multiplex PCR, yet TCRdb's version contains in-frame clones alone and is incomplete. The sample has some 140,000 clones, roughly 76% seen once. The sample consisted of PBMCs. The source is a woman aged 40 to 50 in good health and CMV-seronegative.

This clone was found a few times. This same CDR3 is encoded by further DNA sequences in the sample. This chain connects TRBV2 to TRBJ1-1, with D possibly being TRBD1 (6 bases). With 5 bases removed from V and 0 bases from J, the gap between germline ends came to 10 bases. CDR3 size: 14 residues. CDR1 is SNHLY and CDR2 is FYNNEI in the germline V gene. As DNA, the CDR3 is TGTGCCAGCAGTCTAGGGGGAATGAACACTGAAGCTTTCTTT. The encoded protein is CASSLGGMNTEAFF. The complete variable domain, with remaining parts taken from reference TRBV2 and TRBJ1-1, reads EPEVTQTPSHQVTQMGQEVILRCVPISNHLYFYWYRQILGQKVEFLVSFYNNEISEKSEIFDDQFSVERPDGSNFTLKIRSTKLEDSAMYFCASSLGGMNTEAFFGQGTRLTVV.

A few counts support this clone. V usage is TRBV5-6 and J usage is TRBJ1-5, with 11 positions matching TRBD1. The CDR3 has 18 amino acids. Germline V gene data show CDR1 as SGHDT and CDR2 as YYEEEE. Trimming cost V 5 bases and J 1 base; bases outside gene matches: 11. The CDR3 region is CASSFRGQGGLSNQPQHF. The CDR3 nucleotides are TGTGCCAGCAGTTTCCGGGGACAGGGGGGGCTGAGCAATCAGCCCCAGCATTTT.

The chain uses TRBV7-3 and TRBJ2-6; 10 positions agree with TRBD2. The CDR3 is made up of 18 amino acids. Germline V CDR1 and CDR2: SGHTA, FQGTGA. Trimming cost V 2 bases and J 0 bases; bases outside gene matches: 4. This chain's CDR3 is CASSLLAGVLSGANVLTF. The CDR3 DNA is TGTGCCAGCAGCTTACTAGCGGGGGTCCTCTCTGGGGCCAACGTCCTGACTTTC.

The J gene is TRBJ1-5, the V gene TRBV7-2; D gene ambiguous. V lost 4 bases to trimming and J lost 1 base, with 5 bases between them. Germline CDR1 SGHTA, CDR2 FQGNSA. The CDR3 contains 13 residues. The CDR3 sequence: CASSSQSNQPQHF. The CDR3 nucleotides read TGTGCCAGCAGCTCGCAGAGCAATCAGCCCCAGCATTTT.

This clone was picked up one time. This chain joins TRBV9 and TRBJ2-5, with a possible D match to TRBD1 (5 bases). The CDR3 totals 14 residues. Trimming stripped 0 bases from V and 1 base from J, with 7 bases between. Germline CDR1 SGDLS, CDR2 YYNGEE. CDR3 nucleotide sequence: TGTGCCAGCAGCGTAGGGACATTCCAAGAGACCCAGTACTTC. Amino acid sequence: CASSVGTFQETQYF.